These T cell receptor beta chains were read from a single sample in a study of blood T cell repertoires in COVID-19. Profiling relied on immunoSEQ multiplex PCR, and the TCRdb table lists in-frame clones only, not all of them. The sample lists roughly 190,000 clones, 80% to 85% occurring once. The sample comprised PBMCs or T cells enriched from blood (not recorded which). These receptors all come from a woman aged 30 to 39 who had been exposed to COVID-19. Each CDR3 is given without its conserved first and last residue.

j_gene,v_gene,CDR3aa
TRBJ1-2,TRBV6-5,ASSQGQADGYT
TRBJ2-7,TRBV10-3,AISESPRQGAKEQY
TRBJ1-1,TRBV19,ASSGLITEAF
TRBJ2-1,TRBV4-1,ASRTSGGARNEQF
TRBJ1-3,TRBV7-6,ASSLGYRDRGTGNTIY
TRBJ2-2,TRBV7-8,ASSLGPGQGMNTGELF
TRBJ2-7,TRBV9,ASSVEAGGIYEQY
TRBJ2-1,TRBV2,ASRLAGGRDEQF
TRBJ1-4,TRBV2,ASRDRTNEKLF
TRBJ2-1,TRBV15,ATSRSRGQGYNEQF
TRBJ1-2,TRBV9,ASSVQGRGYT
TRBJ2-7,TRBV5-1,ASSLVSGMGLSYEQY
TRBJ2-1,TRBV6-1,ASSEPDRGLVSEQF
TRBJ2-1,TRBV9,ASGKGTSGYNEQF
TRBJ2-7,TRBV27,ASSYRLGEQY
TRBJ1-2,TRBV4-1,ASSQERDRGHYGYT
TRBJ1-2,TRBV10-2,ASSEGGQSYGYT
TRBJ1-4,TRBV5-1,ASSEGTPGEKLF
TRBJ1-6,TRBV4-1,ASSQNQPGVYNSPLH
TRBJ1-2,TRBV14,ASSQDQGTGGRGYT
TRBJ2-7,TRBV24-1,ATTRGSGGEQY
TRBJ1-2,TRBV13,ASSTPLDRGYGYT
TRBJ1-2,TRBV11-2,ASVRGAGYGYT
TRBJ2-2,TRBV12-5,ASGPGTGVFTGELF
TRBJ2-7,TRBV3-1/TRBV3-2,ASSPRGAGVF
TRBJ2-3,TRBV3-1/TRBV3-2,ASEKRGTDTQY
TRBJ2-7,TRBV28,ASSLHYEQY
TRBJ1-5,TRBV6-5,ASSLTGGSNQPQH
TRBJ1-6,TRBV27,ASSLSKGAIYNSPLH
TRBJ2-3,TRBV3-1/TRBV3-2,ASSQSSGGADTQY
TRBJ2-7,TRBV9,ASSVAGGLGEQY
TRBJ1-3,TRBV4-1,ASSQESGQGFNTIY
TRBJ1-1,TRBV9,ASSWSSTLNTEAF
TRBJ2-7,TRBV4-1,ASSQDFQTLPYEQY
TRBJ1-1,TRBV19,ASSVQGATEAF
TRBJ1-2,TRBV19,ASSIDGASTAPYT
TRBJ2-7,TRBV7-6,ASSLSGEPYEQY
TRBJ2-1,TRBV29-1,SSRLANEQF
TRBJ1-2,TRBV6-1,ASSEIWTDNGYT
TRBJ2-3,TRBV5-1,ASSLVWGLAGGTDTQY
TRBJ1-1,TRBV2,ASSEAPVPNTEAF
TRBJ2-2,TRBV3-1/TRBV3-2,ASRAGVDGELF
TRBJ2-7,TRBV5-1,ASSLDRGLYEQY
TRBJ1-1,TRBV4-3,ASSEDSNGQLNTEAF
TRBJ1-2,TRBV4-3,ASSQDLNGRYGYT
TRBJ1-2,TRBV5-1,ASSLGLPHGYT
TRBJ2-7,TRBV21-1,ASSKEAGKVFYEQY
TRBJ2-7,TRBV3-1/TRBV3-2,ASSQNRQGRYEQY
TRBJ1-5,TRBV19,ASSPGTGRNQPQH
TRBJ2-2,TRBV27,ASSLLLGQAHTHNTGELF
TRBJ1-5,TRBV19,ASSMEVPGKQGDWTQPQH
TRBJ1-2,TRBV6-5,ASSTWTGPLDGYT
TRBJ2-5,TRBV7-6,ASSLRTGSQETQY
TRBJ2-7,TRBV3-1/TRBV3-2,ASSRTPGTSPYEQY
TRBJ1-6,TRBV3-1/TRBV3-2,ASSLGGPYSYNSPLH
TRBJ2-3,TRBV19,ASSRIAGGAYTQY
TRBJ1-1,TRBV19,ASSAPGQGLLNTEAF
TRBJ1-4,TRBV16,ASSQYDSGTNEKLF
TRBJ2-1,TRBV6-1,ASSEDTYNEQF